The 10 T cell receptor beta chains below all came from one sample that was sequenced in a study of shared clonotypes between healthy human individuals. Here immunoSEQ multiplex PCR was the method, and the copy in TCRdb shows in-frame clones only, minus some. The sample consists of hundreds of thousands of clones, 60% to 75% of them appearing once. Sequencing input: memory CD4+ T cells sorted from blood. Subset indicated: CD45RA-negative fraction. Receptors originate from a woman aged 25 to 39 in good health.

This clone was seen more than once but under ten times. The V gene is TRBV7-2, the J gene TRBJ2-3; D gene uncertain. Per the germline V gene, CDR1 is SGHTA and CDR2 is FQGNSA. The V end lost 0 bases, the J end lost 2 bases, and 6 bases lay between the germline ends. The CDR3 extends over 14 amino acids. The CDR3 protein is CASSLAANTDTQYF. As DNA, the CDR3 is TGTGCCAGCAGCTTAGCAGCCAACACAGATACGCAGTATTTT.

A word on this clone: Other DNA sequences in this specimen translate into the identical CDR3. V and J are TRBV7-8 and TRBJ2-7; 8 bases line up with TRBD2. The CDR3 covers 13 residues. Looked up from germline, CDR1 is SGHVS and CDR2 is FQNEAQ. The V segment lost 6 bases and the J segment 4 bases; nucleotides outside the gene matches: 5. The CDR3 region is CASSRTSSYEQYF. For the CDR3, the DNA is TGTGCCAGCAGTAGGACTAGCTCTTACGAGCAGTACTTC.

The V gene is TRBV25-1, the J gene TRBJ2-1; D is undetermined. Trimming shortened V by 3 bases and J by 7 bases, and 16 bases separated the two germline ends. This CDR3 has 15 residues. In germline, CDR1 is MGHDK, CDR2 SYGVNS. CDR3 protein: CASSDSRLGRNEQFF. For the CDR3, the DNA is TGTGCCAGCAGTGATTCGCGACTGGGTAGAAATGAGCAGTTCTTC.

The table lists this clone with a count of one. The gene calls are TRBV7-2 and TRBJ1-5; D remains unclear. CDR1 and CDR2 (germline): SGHTA, FQGNSA. This CDR3 region has 13 residues. Trimming stripped 5 bases from V and 5 bases from J, with 10 bases between. CDR3 DNA: TGTGCCAGCAGCGGCAACGAATATCAGCCCCAGCATTTT. Its translation is CASSGNEYQPQHF.

There are a few counts of this clone. The chain links TRBV28 to TRBJ1-5, with 7 bases identical to TRBD1. With 7 bases clipped from V and 4 bases from J, the junction kept 4 bases outside the gene matches. This CDR3 comprises 13 residues. Germline CDR1 reads MDHEN; CDR2 reads SYDVKM. The CDR3 region is CASKGQFNQPQHF. The CDR3 region has the DNA TGTGCCAGCAAGGGACAGTTTAATCAGCCCCAGCATTTT.

The DNA for the CDR3 is TGTGCCAGCAGCCTCGGGGGGGGTGAAGCTTTCTTT. Amino acids: CASSLGGGEAFF. J is TRBJ1-1 and V is TRBV11-2; possibly TRBD1 for D (5 bases). Trimming removed 5 bases at V and 7 bases at J, with 11 bases between. CDR3 size: 12 residues. Per germline, CDR1 SGHAT and CDR2 FQNNGV. Drawing the rest from reference TRBV11-2 and TRBJ1-1, the complete variable domain is EAGVAQSPRYKIIEKRQSVAFWCNPISGHATLYWYQQILGQGPKLLIQFQNNGVVDDSQLPKDRFSAERLKGVDSTLKIQPAKLEDSAVYLCASSLGGGEAFFGQGTRLTVV.

This chain links TRBV9 with TRBJ2-7; D unresolved. Trimming left V 2 bases short and J 3 bases short, with 12 bases between. Looked up from germline, CDR1 is SGDLS and CDR2 is YYNGEE. The CDR3 is made up of 14 amino acids. The CDR3 loop is CASSVRDQRYEQYF. CDR3 bases: TGTGCCAGCAGCGTCAGAGACCAACGCTACGAGCAGTACTTC.

This chain uses TRBV5-1 with TRBJ1-3; the D is unclear. This CDR3 is built from 18 residues. Trimming removed 1 base at V and 0 bases at J, with 17 bases between. Germline lookup yields CDR1 SGHRS and CDR2 YFSETQ. Here the CDR3 DNA reads TGCGCCAGCAGCTTGAGAGATTTTGTTGGGAGCTCTGGAAACACCATATATTTT. Amino acids: CASSLRDFVGSSGNTIYF.

V is TRBV7-9 and J is TRBJ2-7, with 7 bases matching TRBD2. CDR3 length equals 14 residues. The V gene's germline CDR1 is SEHNR and CDR2 FQNEAQ (reference sequence). Trimming removed 6 bases from V and 2 bases from J; junction bases left unmatched: 7. The CDR3 coding sequence is TGTGCCAGCAGAAATACGGGAGGAACCTACGAGCAGTACTTC. It codes for CASRNTGGTYEQYF.

The V call is TRBV25-1, the J call TRBJ2-7, with D uncertain. V dropped 2 bases and J dropped 5 bases, with 7 bases sitting between them. The germline gives CDR1 MGHDK, CDR2 SYGVNS. The CDR3 covers 12 residues. In DNA form, the CDR3 reads TGTGCCAGCAGTGAACCAACGAACGAGCAGTACTTC. Translation: CASSEPTNEQYF.